Described below is a single TCR beta chain sequence and its context. The sample comes from a study of blood T cell repertoires in COVID-19. Study in general: Acute and convalescent COVID-19 specimens originated in the United States, Italy and Spain.

The V gene lost 3 bases and the J gene lost 5 bases, with 11 bases spanning the gap. The CDR3 is 14 amino acids. The germline CDR1 and CDR2 sequences are SGDLS and YYNGEE. Original processing methods: How many nucleated cells were present was estimated from reference gene primer amplification. Clones were read by immunoSEQ multiplex PCR, and TCRdb kept only the in-frame ones, dropping some. That table is the source of V, J and clone size, and D and trimming were worked out from the DNA. The table records a few hundred thousand clones, about 86% of them present only once. Sequencing was carried out using PBMCs or T cells enriched from blood (not recorded which). The sequence was collected from a woman in her twenties or thirties who had been exposed to COVID-19. The rearrangement links TRBV9 to TRBJ1-4; TRBD1 might be the D (5 bases). As DNA, the CDR3 is TGTGCCAGCAGCGGCAGTGGGGGGAATGAAAAACTGTTTTTT. Its protein is CASSGSGGNEKLFF.